This TCR beta chain was identified in a study of cytotoxic CD8 clonotypes in ibrutinib-treated CLL. Overall study context: There were, on average, around 250,000 productive templates and under 95,000 productive rearrangements per sample.

The data were produced by immunoSEQ multiplex PCR, yet TCRdb's version contains in-frame clones alone and is incomplete. The sample holds 300,000 to 350,000 clones, around four fifths seen once. Overall study findings and caveats: Clonality was higher at baseline than in age-matched healthy donors and tracked circulating CD8+ T-cell counts. The public clonotypes identified were infrequent and showed contraction or stability on treatment.

In germline, CDR1 is MNHEY, CDR2 SVGAGI. V was trimmed by 6 bases and J by 4 bases, leaving 10 bases between them. CDR3 size: 13 residues. Points on this clone: What it binds is unknown.

This receptor was identified in a human donor with chronic lymphocytic leukemia. This material consisted of PBMCs, taken before ibrutinib treatment. The chain is built from TRBV6-5 and TRBJ1-3; D uncertain. The CDR3 loop is CASSGTFGNTIYF. The CDR3 region has the DNA TGTGCCAGCAGCGGAACTTTCGGAAACACCATATATTTT.